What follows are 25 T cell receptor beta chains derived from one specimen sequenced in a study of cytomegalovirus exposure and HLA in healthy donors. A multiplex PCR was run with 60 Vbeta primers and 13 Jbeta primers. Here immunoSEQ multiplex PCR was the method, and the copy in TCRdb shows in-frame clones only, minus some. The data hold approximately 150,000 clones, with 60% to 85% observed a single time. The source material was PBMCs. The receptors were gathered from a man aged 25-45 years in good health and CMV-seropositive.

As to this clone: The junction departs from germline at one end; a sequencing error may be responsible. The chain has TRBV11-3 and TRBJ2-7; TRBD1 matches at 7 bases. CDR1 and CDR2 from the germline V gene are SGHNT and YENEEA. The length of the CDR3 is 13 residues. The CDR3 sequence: CASSYRGSSEQYF. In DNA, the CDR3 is TGTGCCAGCAGCTACAGGGGCAGTAGCGAGCAGTACTTT. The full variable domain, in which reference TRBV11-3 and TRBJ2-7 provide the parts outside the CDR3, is EAGVVQSPRYKIIEKKQPVAFWCNPISGHNTLYWYLQNLGQGPELLIRYENEEAVDDSQLPKDRFSAERLKGVDSTLKIQPAELGDSAVYLCASSYRGSSEQYFGPGTRLTVT.

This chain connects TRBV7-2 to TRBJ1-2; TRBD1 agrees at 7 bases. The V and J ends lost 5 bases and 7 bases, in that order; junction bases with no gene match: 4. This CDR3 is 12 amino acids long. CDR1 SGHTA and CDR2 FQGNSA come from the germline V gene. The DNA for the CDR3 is TGTGCCAGCAGCCGACAGGGCGGTGGCTACACCTTC. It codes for CASSRQGGGYTF. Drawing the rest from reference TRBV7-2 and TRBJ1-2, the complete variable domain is GAGVSQSPSNKVTEKGKDVELRCDPISGHTALYWYRQSLGQGLEFLIYFQGNSAPDKSGLPSDRFSAERTGGSVSTLTIQRTQQEDSAVYLCASSRQGGGYTFGSGTRLTVV.

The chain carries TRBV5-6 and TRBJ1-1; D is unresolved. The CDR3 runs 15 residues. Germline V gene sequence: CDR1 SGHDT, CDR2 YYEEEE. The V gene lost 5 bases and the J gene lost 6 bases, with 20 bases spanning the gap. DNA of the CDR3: TGTGCCAGCAGTAAGTTCCGGTCGGTTTTAGCTGAAGCTTTCTTT. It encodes CASSKFRSVLAEAFF.

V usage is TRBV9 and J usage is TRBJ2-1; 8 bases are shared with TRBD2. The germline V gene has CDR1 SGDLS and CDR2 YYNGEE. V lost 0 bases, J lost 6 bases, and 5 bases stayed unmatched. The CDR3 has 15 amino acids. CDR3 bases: TGTGCCAGCAGCGTAGGGGTTAGCGGGGCCAATGAGCAGTTCTTC. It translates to CASSVGVSGANEQFF.

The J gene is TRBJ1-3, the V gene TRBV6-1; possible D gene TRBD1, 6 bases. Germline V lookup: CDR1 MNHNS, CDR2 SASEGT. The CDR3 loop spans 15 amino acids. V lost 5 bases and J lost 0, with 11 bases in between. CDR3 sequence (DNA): TGTGCCAGCAGTATAAGGACAGTCTCTGGAAACACCATATATTTT. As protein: CASSIRTVSGNTIYF.

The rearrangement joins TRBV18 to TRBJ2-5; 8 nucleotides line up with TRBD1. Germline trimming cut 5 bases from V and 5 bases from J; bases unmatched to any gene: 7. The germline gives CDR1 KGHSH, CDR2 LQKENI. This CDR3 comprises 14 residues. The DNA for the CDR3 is TGTGCCAGCTCAAGGACAGGGTCTCTGGAGACCCAGTACTTC. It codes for CASSRTGSLETQYF.

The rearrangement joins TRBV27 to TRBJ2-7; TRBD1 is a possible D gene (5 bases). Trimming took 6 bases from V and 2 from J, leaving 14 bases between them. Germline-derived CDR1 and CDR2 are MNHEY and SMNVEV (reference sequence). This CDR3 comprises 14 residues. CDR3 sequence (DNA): TGTGCCAGCAGCTCGCGTGGGGCCACCTACGAGCAGTACTTC. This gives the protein CASSSRGATYEQYF.

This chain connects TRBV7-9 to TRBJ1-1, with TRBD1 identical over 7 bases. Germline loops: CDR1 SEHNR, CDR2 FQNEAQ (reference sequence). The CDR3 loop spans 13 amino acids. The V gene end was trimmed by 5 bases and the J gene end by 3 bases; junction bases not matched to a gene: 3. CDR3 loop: CASSPTGDTEAFF. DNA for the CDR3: TGTGCCAGCAGCCCCACAGGGGACACTGAAGCTTTCTTT.

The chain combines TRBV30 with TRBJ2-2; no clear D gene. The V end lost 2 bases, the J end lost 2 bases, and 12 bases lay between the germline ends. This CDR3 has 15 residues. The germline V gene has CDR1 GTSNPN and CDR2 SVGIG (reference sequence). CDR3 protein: CAWSPKSRNTGELFF. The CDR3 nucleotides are TGTGCCTGGAGTCCCAAGAGTAGAAACACCGGGGAGCTGTTTTTT.

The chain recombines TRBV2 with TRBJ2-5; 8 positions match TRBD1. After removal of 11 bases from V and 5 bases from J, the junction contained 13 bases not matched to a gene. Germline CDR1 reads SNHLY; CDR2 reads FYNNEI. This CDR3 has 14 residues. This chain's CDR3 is CAGGQGVFVETQYF. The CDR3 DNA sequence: TGTGCCGGAGGACAGGGCGTTTTTGTGGAGACCCAGTACTTC.

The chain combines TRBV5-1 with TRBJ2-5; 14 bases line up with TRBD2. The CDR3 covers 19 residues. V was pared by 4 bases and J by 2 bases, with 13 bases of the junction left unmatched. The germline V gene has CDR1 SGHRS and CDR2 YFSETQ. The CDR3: CASSPVTSGGGVVQETQYF. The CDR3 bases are TGCGCCAGCAGCCCCGTGACTAGCGGGGGGGGAGTTGTGCAAGAGACCCAGTACTTC.

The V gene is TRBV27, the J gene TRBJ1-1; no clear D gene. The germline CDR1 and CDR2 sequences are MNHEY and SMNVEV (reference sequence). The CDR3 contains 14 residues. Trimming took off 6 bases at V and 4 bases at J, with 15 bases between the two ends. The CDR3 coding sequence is TGTGCCAGCAGCTCTCGGGGAGTCATCACTGAAGCTTTCTTT. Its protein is CASSSRGVITEAFF.

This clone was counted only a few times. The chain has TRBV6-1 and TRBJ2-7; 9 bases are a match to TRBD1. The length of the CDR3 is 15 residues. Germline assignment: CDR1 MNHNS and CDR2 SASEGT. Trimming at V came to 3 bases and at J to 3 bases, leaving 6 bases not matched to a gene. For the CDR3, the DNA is TGTGCCAGCAGTGAGGCCCTGGGACAGGGCTACGAGCAGTACTTC. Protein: CASSEALGQGYEQYF.

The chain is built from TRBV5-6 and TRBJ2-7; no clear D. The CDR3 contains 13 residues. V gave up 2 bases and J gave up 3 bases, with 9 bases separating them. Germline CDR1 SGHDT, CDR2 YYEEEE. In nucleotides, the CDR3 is TGTGCCAGCAGCTTCAACGAGGTCTACGAGCAGTACTTC. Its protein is CASSFNEVYEQYF. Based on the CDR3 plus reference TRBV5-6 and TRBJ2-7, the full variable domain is DAGVTQSPTHLIKTRGQQVTLRCSPKSGHDTVSWYQQALGQGPQFIFQYYEEEERQRGNFPDRFSGHQFPNYSSELNVNALLLGDSALYLCASSFNEVYEQYFGPGTRLTVT.

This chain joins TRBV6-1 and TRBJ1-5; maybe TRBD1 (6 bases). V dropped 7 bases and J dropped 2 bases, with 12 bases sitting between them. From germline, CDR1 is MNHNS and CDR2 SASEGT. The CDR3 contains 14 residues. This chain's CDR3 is CASIPGVGNQPQHF. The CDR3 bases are TGTGCCAGCATTCCAGGGGTCGGCAATCAGCCCCAGCATTTT.

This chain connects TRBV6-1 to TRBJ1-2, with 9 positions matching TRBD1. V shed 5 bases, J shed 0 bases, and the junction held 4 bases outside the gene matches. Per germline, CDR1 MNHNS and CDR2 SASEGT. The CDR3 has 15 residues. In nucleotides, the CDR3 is TGTGCCAGCAGTCCCCGGGACAGGGCTAACTATGGCTACACCTTC. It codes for CASSPRDRANYGYTF.

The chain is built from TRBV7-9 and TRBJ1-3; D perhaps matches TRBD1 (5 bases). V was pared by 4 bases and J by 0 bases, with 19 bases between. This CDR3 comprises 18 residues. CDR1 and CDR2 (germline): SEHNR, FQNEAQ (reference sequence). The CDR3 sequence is CASSSRGESPLSGNTIYF. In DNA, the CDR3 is TGTGCCAGCAGCTCCCGGGGGGAAAGTCCTCTCTCTGGAAACACCATATATTTT. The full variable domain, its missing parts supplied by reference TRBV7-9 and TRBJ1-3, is DTGVSQNPRHKITKRGQNVTFRCDPISEHNRLYWYRQTLGQGPEFLTYFQNEAQLEKSRLLSDRFSAERPKGSFSTLEIQRTEQGDSAMYLCASSSRGESPLSGNTIYFGEGSWLTVV.

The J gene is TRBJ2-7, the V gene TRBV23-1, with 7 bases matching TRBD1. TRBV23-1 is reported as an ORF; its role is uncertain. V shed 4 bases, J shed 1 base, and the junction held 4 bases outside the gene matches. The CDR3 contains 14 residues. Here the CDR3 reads CASSPGQFSYEQYF. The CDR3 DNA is TGCGCCAGCAGTCCGGGACAGTTTTCCTACGAGCAGTACTTC.

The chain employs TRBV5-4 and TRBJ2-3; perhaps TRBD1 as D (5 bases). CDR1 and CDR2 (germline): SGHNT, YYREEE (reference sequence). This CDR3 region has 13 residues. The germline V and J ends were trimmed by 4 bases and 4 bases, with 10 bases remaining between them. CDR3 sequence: CASSTQGSDTQYF. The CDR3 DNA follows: TGTGCCAGCAGCACCCAGGGATCAGATACGCAGTATTTT. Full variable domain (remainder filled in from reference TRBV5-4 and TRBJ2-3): ETGVTQSPTHLIKTRGQQVTLRCSSQSGHNTVSWYQQALGQGPQFIFQYYREEENGRGNFPPRFSGLQFPNYSSELNVNALELDDSALYLCASSTQGSDTQYFGPGTRLTVL.

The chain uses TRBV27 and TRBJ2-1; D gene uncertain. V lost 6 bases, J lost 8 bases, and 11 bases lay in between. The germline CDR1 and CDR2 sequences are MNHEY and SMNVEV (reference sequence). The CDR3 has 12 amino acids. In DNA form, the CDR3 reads TGTGCCAGCAGATCCCTGGTAGATGAGCAGTTCTTC. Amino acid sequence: CASRSLVDEQFF.

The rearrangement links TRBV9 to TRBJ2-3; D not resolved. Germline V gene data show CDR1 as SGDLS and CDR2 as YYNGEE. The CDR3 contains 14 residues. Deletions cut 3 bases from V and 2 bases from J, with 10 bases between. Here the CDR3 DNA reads TGTGCCAGCAGCGACCAAGACAACACAGATACGCAGTATTTT. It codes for CASSDQDNTDTQYF.

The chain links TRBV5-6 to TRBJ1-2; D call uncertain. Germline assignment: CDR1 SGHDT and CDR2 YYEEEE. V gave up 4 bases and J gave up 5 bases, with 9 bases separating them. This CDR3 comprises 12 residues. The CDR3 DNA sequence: TGTGCCAGCAGCAGGACGGGATATGGCTACACCTTC. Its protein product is CASSRTGYGYTF.

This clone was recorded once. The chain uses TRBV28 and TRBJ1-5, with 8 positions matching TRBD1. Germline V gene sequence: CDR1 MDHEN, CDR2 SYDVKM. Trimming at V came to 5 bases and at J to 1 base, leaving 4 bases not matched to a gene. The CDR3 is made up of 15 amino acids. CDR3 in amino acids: CASSTGQGSNQPQHF. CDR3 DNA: TGTGCCAGCAGTACTGGACAGGGCAGCAATCAGCCCCAGCATTTT.

The CDR3 sequence is CASSFRETNYGYTF. The CDR3, as DNA: TGTGCCAGCAGCTTCCGGGAAACTAACTATGGCTACACCTTC. This chain links TRBV5-4 with TRBJ1-2; D uncertain. Germline CDR1 reads SGHNT; CDR2 reads YYREEE (reference sequence). The CDR3 covers 14 residues. V was clipped by 2 bases and J by 0 bases, with 8 bases between them.

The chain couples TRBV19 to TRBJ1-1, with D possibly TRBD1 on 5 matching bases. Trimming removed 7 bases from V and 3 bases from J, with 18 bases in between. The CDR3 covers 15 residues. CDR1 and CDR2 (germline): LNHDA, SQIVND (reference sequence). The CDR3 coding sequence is TGTGCCAGTATCGAGACAGTAGGGTGGGACACTGAAGCTTTCTTT. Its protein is CASIETVGWDTEAFF. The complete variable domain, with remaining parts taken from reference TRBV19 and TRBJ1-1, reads DGGITQSPKYLFRKEGQNVTLSCEQNLNHDAMYWYRQDPGQGLRLIYYSQIVNDFQKGDIAEGYSVSREKKESFPLTVTSAQKNPTAFYLCASIETVGWDTEAFFGQGTRLTVV.